The clone carrying this TCR beta chain was counted a few times. Its cognate antigen is unknown. The data belong to a study of human T cells and chemical hapten exposure. Study overall: TCR yields differed between samples (mainly from small differences in pooled library volume). The study, taken as a whole, reports: High-frequency TCRs, those above 1 in 1000, stayed the same after DPC sensitization.

Total RNA extraction was carried out from unfractionated whole blood. Per the original methods: Sample TCR totals centred on a median of approximately 96,000, ranging roughly 20,000 to 750,000. Using its own MiXCR run on the 5' RACE reads, TCRdb lists one record per CDR3 protein. It is TCRdb's table, rather than the study itself, that gives the V and J calls and clone size. This repertoire shows under 85,000 distinct CDR3 sequences, 6% to 8.5% found once; its top ten account for approximately 2.1%. This clonotype was sampled from a male donor in good health.

For the CDR3, the DNA is TGTGCCAGCAGCTTGAGGGGGTTTCGGTACAATGAGCAGTTCTTC. This encodes CASSLRGFRYNEQFF. The V call is TRBV13, the J call TRBJ2-1, with TRBD1 as a possible D gene (6 bases). The germline gives CDR1 PRHDT, CDR2 FYEKMQ (reference sequence). The germline V and J ends were trimmed by 3 bases and 4 bases, with 13 bases remaining between them. The CDR3 consists of 15 residues.